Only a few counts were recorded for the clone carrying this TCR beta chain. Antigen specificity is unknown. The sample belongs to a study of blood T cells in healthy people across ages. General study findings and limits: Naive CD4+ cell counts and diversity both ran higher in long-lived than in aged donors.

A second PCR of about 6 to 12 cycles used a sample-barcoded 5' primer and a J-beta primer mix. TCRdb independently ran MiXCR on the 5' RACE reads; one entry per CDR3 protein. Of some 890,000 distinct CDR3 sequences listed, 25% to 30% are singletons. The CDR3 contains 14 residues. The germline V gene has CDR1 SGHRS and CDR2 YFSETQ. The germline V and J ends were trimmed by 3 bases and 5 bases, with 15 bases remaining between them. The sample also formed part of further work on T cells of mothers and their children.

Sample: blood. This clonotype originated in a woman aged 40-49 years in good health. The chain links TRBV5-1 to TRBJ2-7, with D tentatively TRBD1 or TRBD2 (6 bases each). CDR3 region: CASSWEGGIDEQYF. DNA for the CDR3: TGCGCCAGCAGCTGGGAAGGGGGGATCGACGAGCAGTACTTC. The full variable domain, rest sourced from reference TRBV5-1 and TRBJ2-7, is KAGVTQTPRYLIKTRGQQVTLSCSPISGHRSVSWYQQTPGQGLQFLFEYFSETQRNKGNFPGRFSGRQFSNSRSEMNVSTLELGDSALYLCASSWEGGIDEQYFGPGTRLTVT.